One sample yielded the 9 T cell receptor beta chains listed below, sequenced in a study of tissue T cells after allogeneic stem cell transplantation. Profiled with immunoSEQ multiplex PCR; TCRdb holds only in-frame clones, not every one. The sample has about 9,100 clones, 56% seen once. The source was tissue from the jejunum, collected at autopsy. Receptors were obtained from a female donor at least 60 years old with lung cancer.

This clone has a single count. The V call is TRBV5-1, the J call TRBJ2-7, with a weak D call TRBD1 (5 bases). The CDR3 has 13 amino acids. Looked up from germline, CDR1 is SGHRS and CDR2 is YFSETQ. Trimming stripped 4 bases from V and 0 bases from J, with 8 bases between. The CDR3 DNA reads TGCGCCAGCAGCCAGGGTCACTCCTACGAGCAGTACTTC. It encodes CASSQGHSYEQYF.

The chain recombines TRBV2 with TRBJ2-1; D uncertain. Germline V gene data show CDR1 as SNHLY and CDR2 as FYNNEI. The CDR3 has 15 residues. V was clipped by 4 bases and J by 0 bases, with 10 bases between them. The CDR3, as DNA: TGTGCCAGCAGTGCCTGGGCGAGCTCCTACAATGAGCAGTTCTTC. This translates into CASSAWASSYNEQFF.

V usage is TRBV30 and J usage is TRBJ2-7; D unclear. Between the trimmed V and J ends, which lost 6 bases and 0 bases, there was a span of 12 bases. Germline loops: CDR1 GTSNPN, CDR2 SVGIG (reference sequence). The CDR3 runs to 13 residues. Here the CDR3 reads CACGRSSSYEQYF. CDR3 DNA sequence: TGTGCCTGCGGAAGGTCAAGCTCCTACGAGCAGTACTTC. Full variable domain (outside the CDR3, taken from reference TRBV30 and TRBJ2-7): SQTIHQWPATLVQPVGSPLSLECTVEGTSNPNLYWYRQAAGRGLQLLFYSVGIGQISSEVPQNLSASRPQDRQFILSSKKLLLSDSGFYLCACGRSSSYEQYFGPGTRLTVT.

This clone was counted between two and nine times. Other DNA sequences within the sample encode an identical CDR3. This chain joins TRBV19 and TRBJ1-1, with unresolved D. Trimming took off 2 bases at V and 1 base at J, with 2 bases between the two ends. Germline V gives CDR1 LNHDA, CDR2 SQIVND (reference sequence). The CDR3 runs 12 residues. The CDR3 coding sequence is TGTGCCAGTAGTATACAGAACACTGAAGCTTTCTTT. Its translation is CASSIQNTEAFF. The whole variable domain, remainder taken from reference TRBV19 and TRBJ1-1, is DGGITQSPKYLFRKEGQNVTLSCEQNLNHDAMYWYRQDPGQGLRLIYYSQIVNDFQKGDIAEGYSVSREKKESFPLTVTSAQKNPTAFYLCASSIQNTEAFFGQGTRLTVV.

The rearrangement links TRBV5-6 to TRBJ2-5; D remains ambiguous. There are 16 residues in the CDR3. Germline loops: CDR1 SGHDT, CDR2 YYEEEE. Trimming pared 2 bases from V and 4 bases from J, leaving 18 bases between. The CDR3 loop is CASSFYSDATGETQYF. CDR3 bases: TGTGCCAGCAGCTTCTACTCGGATGCGACGGGAGAGACCCAGTACTTC. The whole variable domain, remainder taken from reference TRBV5-6 and TRBJ2-5, is DAGVTQSPTHLIKTRGQQVTLRCSPKSGHDTVSWYQQALGQGPQFIFQYYEEEERQRGNFPDRFSGHQFPNYSSELNVNALLLGDSALYLCASSFYSDATGETQYFGPGTRLLVL.

The gene calls are TRBV24-1 and TRBJ1-2; tentative D call: TRBD1 (5 bases). V was trimmed by 0 bases and J by 2 bases, leaving 9 bases between them. The CDR3 length is 15 residues. Germline loops: CDR1 KGHDR, CDR2 SFDVKD. CDR3 residues: CATSDLRAGNYGYTF. Written as DNA, the CDR3 is TGTGCCACCAGTGATTTGCGCGCAGGGAACTATGGCTACACCTTC.

The chain couples TRBV7-9 to TRBJ1-1; D not resolved. Deletions cut 4 bases from V and 4 bases from J, with 13 bases between. The CDR3 spans 14 residues. The germline gives CDR1 SEHNR, CDR2 FQNEAQ (reference sequence). The CDR3 region has the DNA TGTGCCAGCAGCTCGAGAGGTCTGGCCACTGAAGCTTTCTTT. It translates to CASSSRGLATEAFF.

There are a few counts of this clone. The chain carries TRBV12-5 and TRBJ2-7; 7 bases align to TRBD1. Germline CDR1 LGHNT, CDR2 FRNRAP. The CDR3 spans 12 residues. V gave up 6 bases and J gave up 6 bases; unmatched junction bases: 5. The CDR3 DNA reads as TGTGCTAGTGGCCCGACAGGGCTCGAGCAGTACTTC. Translation: CASGPTGLEQYF.

This clone is termed medium-sized. The chain recombines TRBV7-2 with TRBJ2-1, with 8 bases aligning to TRBD1. Germline assignment: CDR1 SGHTA and CDR2 FQGNSA. The CDR3 spans 13 residues. V shed 1 base and J 10 bases; nucleotides not matched to a gene: 3. CDR3 DNA sequence: TGTGCCAGCAGCTTAGGACAGGGGTGGGAGCAGTTCTTC. It encodes CASSLGQGWEQFF.